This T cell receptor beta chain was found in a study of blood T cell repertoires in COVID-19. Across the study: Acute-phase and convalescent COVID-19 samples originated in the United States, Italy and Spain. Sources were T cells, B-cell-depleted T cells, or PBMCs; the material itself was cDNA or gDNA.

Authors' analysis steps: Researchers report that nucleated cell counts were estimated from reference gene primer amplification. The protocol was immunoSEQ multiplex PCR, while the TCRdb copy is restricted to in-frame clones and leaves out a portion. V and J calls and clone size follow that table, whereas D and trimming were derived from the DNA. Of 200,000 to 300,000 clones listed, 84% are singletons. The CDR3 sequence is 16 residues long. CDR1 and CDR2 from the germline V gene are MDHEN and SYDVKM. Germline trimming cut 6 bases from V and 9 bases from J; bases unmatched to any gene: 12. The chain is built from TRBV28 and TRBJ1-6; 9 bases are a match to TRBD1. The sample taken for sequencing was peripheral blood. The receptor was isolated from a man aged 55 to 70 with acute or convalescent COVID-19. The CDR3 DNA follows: TGTGCCAGCAGCCCCCTAACAGGGGGCTTCAGTTCACCCCTCCACTTT. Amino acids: CASSPLTGGFSSPLHF.